The sequence of this T cell receptor beta chain was determined in a study of blood T cell repertoires in COVID-19. Data came from immunoSEQ multiplex PCR; TCRdb stores just in-frame clones and leaves some out. Among about 110,000 clones listed, around 75% were seen once. V lost 5 bases to trimming and J lost 1 base, with 19 bases between them. Per germline, CDR1 SGHAT and CDR2 FQNNGV. This CDR3 contains 17 residues. Material for sequencing was peripheral blood. This clonotype was obtained from a human donor with acute or convalescent COVID-19. The donor label of this sample is uncertain. The V and J genes are TRBV11-2 and TRBJ2-3; maybe TRBD2 (6 bases). Here the CDR3 reads CASSPYSGTQRTDTQYF. The CDR3 DNA sequence: TGTGCCAGCAGCCCCTATTCCGGGACTCAACGCACAGATACGCAGTATTTT. The full variable domain, its missing parts supplied by reference TRBV11-2 and TRBJ2-3, is EAGVAQSPRYKIIEKRQSVAFWCNPISGHATLYWYQQILGQGPKLLIQFQNNGVVDDSQLPKDRFSAERLKGVDSTLKIQPAKLEDSAVYLCASSPYSGTQRTDTQYFGPGTRLTVL.